The 4 T cell receptor beta chains presented below share a single source sample, sequenced in a study of T cells after yellow fever vaccination. TCRdb itself ran the 5' RACE reads through MiXCR, one entry per CDR3 protein. The sample lists tens of thousands of distinct CDR3 sequences; less than 3.5% were seen once. Sequences were derived from PBMCs, either bulk or a sorted T-cell subset (CD4+, CD8+, memory, or dextramer-sorted; not recorded which), sampled 45 days after the first yellow fever vaccination. The receptors originated from a man between 18 and 35 years old who received the YFV17D yellow fever vaccine.

This clonotype was counted at least ten times. The V gene is TRBV5-4, the J gene TRBJ1-2; tentative D call: TRBD1 (5 bases). This CDR3 contains 14 residues. Trimming cost V 0 bases and J 2 bases, with 8 bases left between them. The germline CDR1 and CDR2 sequences are SGHNT and YYREEE (reference sequence). CDR3 coding DNA: TGTGCCAGCAGCTTGGCCGGGGGAAACTATGGCTACACCTTC. Protein product: CASSLAGGNYGYTF. The complete variable domain, with remaining parts taken from reference TRBV5-4 and TRBJ1-2, reads ETGVTQSPTHLIKTRGQQVTLRCSSQSGHNTVSWYQQALGQGPQFIFQYYREEENGRGNFPPRFSGLQFPNYSSELNVNALELDDSALYLCASSLAGGNYGYTFGSGTRLTVV.

This clonotype was detected many times. This chain connects TRBV9 to TRBJ1-4; D is perhaps TRBD1 (5 bases). Trimming removed 2 bases at V and 5 bases at J, with 10 bases between. The CDR3 covers 14 residues. CDR1 and CDR2 (germline): SGDLS, YYNGEE. The CDR3 DNA follows: TGTGCCAGCAGCGTCGGGGCCCAAAATGAAAAACTGTTTTTT. Translated, it gives CASSVGAQNEKLFF.

This clonotype was counted many times. The chain joins TRBV12-3 or TRBV12-4 to TRBJ2-1; D may correspond to TRBD1 or TRBD2 (5 bases each). Trimming pared 5 bases from V and 12 bases from J, leaving 20 bases between. This CDR3 has 14 amino acids. For the CDR3, the DNA is TGTGCCAGCAGTACACCATTCGAGGGTCAGGGGCAGTTCTTC. Translation: CASSTPFEGQGQFF.

This clonotype came up many times. This sequence joins TRBV5-1 and TRBJ1-4; D not resolved. V was pared by 0 bases and J by 6 bases, with 9 bases between. The CDR3 is 14 residues long. CDR1 and CDR2 (germline): SGHRS, YFSETQ. CDR3 sequence reads: CASSLAGSDEKLFF. The CDR3 DNA reads as TGCGCCAGCAGCTTGGCGGGGTCGGATGAAAAACTGTTTTTT. The full variable domain, its missing parts supplied by reference TRBV5-1 and TRBJ1-4, is KAGVTQTPRYLIKTRGQQVTLSCSPISGHRSVSWYQQTPGQGLQFLFEYFSETQRNKGNFPGRFSGRQFSNSRSEMNVSTLELGDSALYLCASSLAGSDEKLFFGSGTQLSVL.